This is a list of T cell receptor beta chains from one sample in a study of T cell changes during pregnancy in multiple sclerosis. The table came from immunoSEQ multiplex PCR; TCRdb's copy has only in-frame clones and leaves some out. The table records about 44,000 clones, roughly 90% of them present only once. Specimen: CD4+ T cells from peripheral blood mononuclear cells, collected in the first trimester of pregnancy. The source of these receptors is a female donor with multiple sclerosis, enrolled in a pregnancy study. CDR3s leave out the opening cysteine and the closing phenylalanine or tryptophan.

CDR3: ASSPDKGQETQY
J: TRBJ2-5
V: TRBV19

CDR3: ASSLGGSEKLF
J: TRBJ1-4
V: TRBV28

CDR3: ASSSTGTSYEQY
J: TRBJ2-7
V: TRBV7-9

CDR3: ASGEAWDSPLH
J: TRBJ1-6
V: TRBV6-4

CDR3: SVGDRVGGELF
J: TRBJ2-2
V: TRBV29-1

CDR3: ASSLVSGGTSYEQY
J: TRBJ2-7
V: TRBV7-2

CDR3: ASSLYYDRGGTEAF
J: TRBJ1-1
V: TRBV5-1

CDR3: ASSQAGLAPYEQY
J: TRBJ2-7
V: TRBV4-3

CDR3: ASSRTRATGELF
J: TRBJ2-2
V: TRBV9

CDR3: ASSAPGHSNQPQH
J: TRBJ1-5
V: TRBV7-9

CDR3: ASFRRGEAF
J: TRBJ1-1
V: TRBV6-5

CDR3: AWSPWTGSDGYT
J: TRBJ1-2
V: TRBV30

CDR3: ASRPYRGPPNTGELF
J: TRBJ2-2
V: TRBV25-1

CDR3: ASSQEESAWLAGVPDTQY
J: TRBJ2-3
V: TRBV14

CDR3: ASSQDASGSYEQY
J: TRBJ2-7
V: TRBV4-2

CDR3: ASRLVGTGVPPQH
J: TRBJ1-5
V: TRBV19

CDR3: ASSSFVNYGYT
J: TRBJ1-2
V: TRBV28

CDR3: ASSKLGQGSSGANVLT
J: TRBJ2-6
V: TRBV21-1

CDR3: SGGGRAIDTQY
J: TRBJ2-3
V: TRBV29-1

CDR3: ASSLTGDYGYT
J: TRBJ1-2
V: TRBV5-1

CDR3: ASSLGGPGETQY
J: TRBJ2-5
V: TRBV11-1

CDR3: ACGNYNTIY
J: TRBJ1-3
V: TRBV30

CDR3: ATSGLITSGESRAYEQY
J: TRBJ2-7
V: TRBV15

CDR3: ASLSGGYNEQF
J: TRBJ2-1
V: TRBV6-1

CDR3: SVEAGVAEKLF
J: TRBJ1-4
V: TRBV29-1

CDR3: ASSQGLGKLEKLF
J: TRBJ1-4
V: TRBV4-3

CDR3: ASSLGTSGRASNVYEQY
J: TRBJ2-7
V: TRBV7-8